This T cell receptor (beta chain) was observed in a study of cytomegalovirus exposure and HLA in healthy donors. Whole-study findings and limits: According to a later analysis, TCR clusters from the first cohort tended to co-occur in the 110 or so validation repertoires.

The donors formed part of the approximately 130-subject validation cohort, distinct from the roughly 700-subject first cohort. Profiling relied on immunoSEQ multiplex PCR, and the TCRdb table lists in-frame clones only, not all of them. The top ten clones hold 25% to 30% of a sample with roughly 150,000 clones, about 80% of them seen once. Comments on this clone: What it binds is not known.

Source material: PBMCs. This TCR was recovered from a young man in good health and CMV-seropositive.

CDR3 nucleotide sequence: TGTGCCAGCAGTGCACAGGGAGCAATCGAGCAGTACTTC. This encodes CASSAQGAIEQYF. The V and J genes are TRBV2 and TRBJ2-7, with D possibly matching TRBD1 (6 bases). Germline CDR1 reads SNHLY; CDR2 reads FYNNEI. The CDR3 runs 13 residues. V dropped 4 bases and J dropped 6 bases, with 13 bases sitting between them.